This TCR beta chain appears in the sequencing data of a study of spatial heterogeneity in lung cancer. Study-wide background: Alpha-chain sequences were detected in numbers that were consistently lower than beta-chain sequences.

MiXCR was run by TCRdb on the 5' RACE reads, yielding one entry per CDR3 protein. The table has several thousand distinct CDR3 sequences, around 15% seen once; the top ten hold around 5.8%. Relative to its sample, this clonotype is medium-sized (0.01 to 0.1%). The germline gives CDR1 MGHRA, CDR2 YSYEKL. The CDR3 runs to 15 residues. V shed 1 base, J shed 1 base, and the junction held 2 bases outside the gene matches. Stated time point: sample taken at primary tumor resection. In each case, whole RNA from tumor, nontumor lung or frozen PBMC was sequenced unsorted. Samples were donated by 72 untreated early-stage non-small cell lung cancer patients.

The rearrangement links TRBV4-1 to TRBJ1-1; 8 positions match TRBD1. The source was PBMCs, collected at surgery. This TCR derives from a male donor with early-stage non-small cell lung cancer. CDR3 in amino acids: CASSQGGQGNTEAFF. CDR3 nucleotide sequence: TGCGCCAGCAGCCAAGGCGGACAGGGGAACACTGAAGCTTTCTTT.